Following are 27 T cell receptor beta chains from one sample sequenced in a study of early T cells in non-severe SARS-CoV-2 infection. TCRdb analysed the 5' RACE reads with MiXCR anew, one entry per CDR3 protein. The data show tens of thousands of distinct CDR3 sequences, more than 10% seen once. The sample consisted of whole blood, taken at baseline. These receptors were collected from an adult who was a healthcare worker with PCR-confirmed SARS-CoV-2 infection or an uninfected control (not recorded which). The donor label of this sample is uncertain.

This clonotype was counted ten times or more. The chain is built from TRBV7-6 and TRBJ1-1; D gene unclear. This CDR3 has 13 residues. CDR1 SGHVS and CDR2 FNYEAQ come from the germline V gene. The V and J ends lost 5 bases and 5 bases respectively, with 12 bases between them. The CDR3 coding sequence is TGTGCCAGCAGCCGAGGAAGAGGTACTGAAGCTTTCTTT. Its translation is CASSRGRGTEAFF. The entire variable domain, with the rest obtained from reference TRBV7-6 and TRBJ1-1, is as follows: GAGVSQSPRYKVTKRGQDVALRCDPISGHVSLYWYRQALGQGPEFLTYFNYEAQQDKSGLPNDRFSAERPEGSISTLTIQRTEQRDSAMYRCASSRGRGTEAFFGQGTRLTVV.

In this sample, this clonotype turned up many times. The V gene is TRBV27, the J gene TRBJ1-6, with D possibly TRBD1 on 5 matching bases. The V end was cut by 3 bases, the J end by 10 bases, with 22 bases between. Germline loops: CDR1 MNHEY, CDR2 SMNVEV (reference sequence). The CDR3 totals 17 residues. The CDR3 protein is CASSFLIRDSRSSPLHF. CDR3 sequence (DNA): TGTGCCAGCAGTTTCCTCATACGGGACTCCCGAAGCTCACCCCTCCACTTT.

This clonotype was found a few times. This chain joins TRBV18 and TRBJ1-5; TRBD1 aligns across 9 bases. V dropped 4 bases and J dropped 2; count of bases not matched to a gene: 12. The CDR3 consists of 18 residues. Germline CDR1 is KGHSH and CDR2 is LQKENI. CDR3 in amino acids: CASSRLYQDRGGNQPQHF. CDR3 nucleotide sequence: TGTGCCAGCTCACGCTTATATCAGGACAGGGGAGGCAATCAGCCCCAGCATTTT.

This clonotype was seen more than once but under ten times. The chain links TRBV18 to TRBJ2-5; no clear D. Germline V lookup: CDR1 KGHSH, CDR2 LQKENI. Between the trimmed V and J ends, which lost 6 bases and 0 bases, there was a span of 17 bases. This CDR3 spans 16 amino acids. This CDR3 reads CASSKSAPGYQETQYF. The CDR3 DNA reads TGTGCCAGCTCCAAGAGCGCCCCAGGCTACCAAGAGACCCAGTACTTC.

The chain carries TRBV4-1 and TRBJ1-1; tentatively, D is TRBD1 (6 bases). V lost 3 bases and J lost 4, with 15 bases in between. This CDR3 has 15 residues. Germline loops: CDR1 MGHRA, CDR2 YSYEKL. As DNA, the CDR3 is TGCGCCAGCAGCCATAAACAGGGTTCGGGCACTGAAGCTTTCTTT. Translation gives CASSHKQGSGTEAFF.

The chain recombines TRBV18 with TRBJ1-6, with TRBD1 matching 10 bases. The V gene end was trimmed by 4 bases and the J gene end by 7 bases; junction bases not matched to a gene: 10. The CDR3 runs 17 residues. In germline, CDR1 is KGHSH, CDR2 LQKENI. The CDR3 region is CASSRTAGTGENSPLHF. The CDR3 DNA sequence: TGTGCCAGCTCACGTACGGCCGGGACAGGGGAAAATTCACCCCTCCACTTT.

This clonotype was recorded a few times. V and J are TRBV30 and TRBJ2-2, with D hard to call. V lost 2 bases and J lost 6, with 10 bases in between. The CDR3 extends over 13 amino acids. Germline-derived CDR1 and CDR2 are GTSNPN and SVGIG (reference sequence). The CDR3, as DNA: TGTGCCTGGAGTCGATCGGGCCCCGGGGAGCTGTTTTTT. Its protein is CAWSRSGPGELFF.

The J gene is TRBJ1-2, the V gene TRBV20-1; TRBD1 aligns across 7 bases. The CDR3 contains 15 residues. Germline trimming cut 5 bases from V and 2 bases from J; bases unmatched to any gene: 11. The germline CDR1 and CDR2 sequences are DFQATT and SNEGSKA (reference sequence). As DNA, the CDR3 is TGCAGTGCTCCCTTCCCCGACAGGGTGAACTATGGCTACACCTTC. Its protein is CSAPFPDRVNYGYTF.

Turning to this clonotype: The junction does not match germline at one end; this may be a read error. The chain recombines TRBV7-8 with TRBJ1-5; 7 nucleotides agree with TRBD1. The V gene's germline CDR1 is SGHVS and CDR2 FQNEAQ. CDR3 size: 14 residues. CDR3 sequence (DNA): TGTGCCAGCAGCCGTAGACAGGGAAATCAGCCTCAGCATTTT. Translated, it gives CASSRRQGNQPQHF.

The V and J genes are TRBV2 and TRBJ2-5; possible D gene TRBD1, 5 bases. Germline V CDR1 and CDR2: SNHLY, FYNNEI. The CDR3 consists of 12 residues. The germline V and J ends were trimmed by 8 bases and 5 bases, with 12 bases remaining between them. The CDR3 protein is CASESQAETQYF. As DNA, the CDR3 is TGTGCCAGCGAATCACAGGCGGAGACCCAGTACTTC.

V gene TRBV18 combines with J gene TRBJ2-5; D unresolved. V lost 6 bases to trimming and J lost 0 bases, with 2 bases between them. The CDR3 contains 11 residues. Looked up from germline, CDR1 is KGHSH and CDR2 is LQKENI. CDR3 in DNA: TGTGCCAGCTCGAACCAAGAGACCCAGTACTTC. It yields the protein CASSNQETQYF.

This clonotype was counted between two and nine times. One end of the junction varies from germline; a read error may be responsible. The rearrangement joins TRBV11-2 to TRBJ2-5; 8 positions match TRBD2. Germline CDR1 reads SGHAT; CDR2 reads FQNNGV. This CDR3 has 13 amino acids. The CDR3 sequence is CASSPSRGGPERF. DNA of the CDR3: TGTGCCAGCAGCCCTTCCCGGGGGGGCCCGGAGCGCTTC.

This clonotype has a count of ten or more. The J gene is TRBJ2-2, the V gene TRBV5-1, with no clear D. Trimming stripped 1 base from V and 4 bases from J, with 14 bases between. Germline V gene data show CDR1 as SGHRS and CDR2 as YFSETQ. This CDR3 is 16 amino acids long. The CDR3 region has the DNA TGCGCCAGCAGCTTGTCGTTAGACACCCCCACCGGGGAGCTGTTTTTT. This codes for CASSLSLDTPTGELFF.

The DNA of the CDR3 is TGTGCCAGCAGTGGCTTGAGTCAGGCCCTTTACAATGAGCAGTTCTTC. Translation: CASSGLSQALYNEQFF. V is TRBV2 and J is TRBJ2-1; D gene ambiguous. CDR3 length: 16 amino acids. The V end was cut by 4 bases, the J end by 4 bases, with 17 bases between. Germline V gives CDR1 SNHLY, CDR2 FYNNEI.

The J gene is TRBJ1-4, the V gene TRBV10-1, with unresolved D. Trimming removed 3 bases at V and 8 bases at J, with 16 bases between. The CDR3 totals 15 residues. CDR1 is WNHNN and CDR2 is SYGVQD in the germline V gene (reference sequence). The CDR3 coding sequence is TGCGCCAGCAGTGACTCCACGGGAAGAGGAGAAAAACTGTTTTTT. Amino acid sequence: CASSDSTGRGEKLFF.

This clonotype was seen a handful of times. The V gene is TRBV11-2, the J gene TRBJ2-4; D not resolved. The CDR3 spans 15 residues. V lost 4 bases to trimming and J lost 3 bases, with 13 bases between them. CDR1 is SGHAT, CDR2 FQNNGV, per germline. CDR3 loop: CASSSPRGVKNIQYF. CDR3 DNA sequence: TGTGCCAGCAGCTCTCCGCGTGGAGTCAAAAACATTCAGTACTTC.

J is TRBJ2-7 and V is TRBV6-6; TRBD1 is a possible D gene (5 bases). Deletions cut 0 bases from V and 5 bases from J, with 20 bases between. The CDR3 has 17 residues. Per the germline V gene, CDR1 is MNHNY and CDR2 is SVGAGI (reference sequence). Here the CDR3 DNA reads TGTGCCAGCAGTTACTCGGGGTCCCCACCAACGACAGACGAGCAGTACGTC. Its protein is CASSYSGSPPTTDEQYV.

In its sample, this clonotype was seen many times. The chain uses TRBV29-1 and TRBJ2-1, with 8 bases identical to TRBD1. The V gene's germline CDR1 is SQVTM and CDR2 ANQGSEA. The CDR3 length is 11 residues. V was clipped by 6 bases and J by 9 bases; unmatched bases: 4. The CDR3 here is CSVQGAGEQFF. The CDR3 DNA follows: TGCAGCGTGCAGGGGGCCGGTGAGCAGTTCTTC.

The chain couples TRBV12-3 or TRBV12-4 to TRBJ2-3; D possibly corresponds to TRBD1 (6 bases). The CDR3 has 16 residues. V lost 8 bases, J lost 3 bases, and 21 bases lay in between. The CDR3 DNA is TGTGCCAGCTCCTCCGGTCGGACAGAACAGACAGATACGCAGTATTTT. Translated, it gives CASSSGRTEQTDTQYF.

This clonotype was counted at least ten times. The chain is built from TRBV20-1 and TRBJ1-5; D is unclear. Trimming pared 3 bases from V and 0 bases from J, leaving 12 bases between. This CDR3 has 15 amino acids. Germline lookup yields CDR1 DFQATT and CDR2 SNEGSKA (reference sequence). CDR3 sequence reads: CSASAQTHSNQPQHF. The CDR3 DNA reads TGCAGTGCTAGTGCCCAAACGCATAGCAATCAGCCCCAGCATTTT.

This clonotype came up a few times. The rearrangement uses TRBV3-1 and TRBJ1-1; D call uncertain. Germline V gene lookup returns CDR1 LGHDT and CDR2 YNNKEL (reference sequence). The CDR3 spans 12 residues. Between the trimmed V and J ends, which lost 3 bases and 5 bases, there was a span of 7 bases. The CDR3 region has the DNA TGTGCCAGCAGCCAGCCGAGTACTGAAGCTTTCTTT. It translates to CASSQPSTEAFF.

In its sample, this clonotype was seen a few times. The chain uses TRBV6-4 and TRBJ2-2; 8 bases fit TRBD1. This CDR3 is built from 15 residues. V lost 6 bases and J lost 1; bases outside the gene matches: 4. Germline CDR1 reads MRHNA; CDR2 reads SNTAGT. This chain's CDR3 is CASRPGQGNTGELFF. The CDR3 DNA reads as TGTGCCAGCAGACCCGGACAGGGGAACACCGGGGAGCTGTTTTTT.

This clonotype was detected a few times. This chain links TRBV21-1 with TRBJ2-3. TRBV21-1 is annotated as a pseudogene. The CDR3 sequence is 17 residues long. CDR3 protein: CASSKKMPDASTDTQYF. CDR3 DNA sequence: TGTGCCAGCAGCAAAAAAATGCCGGACGCTAGCACAGATACGCAGTATTTT.

This clonotype was seen a handful of times. This rearrangement joins TRBV10-3 to TRBJ1-1, with TRBD1 as a possible D gene (5 bases). Germline assignment: CDR1 ENHRY and CDR2 SYGVKD. The CDR3 extends over 13 amino acids. Trimming left V 2 bases short and J 8 bases short, with 12 bases between. CDR3 DNA sequence: TGTGCCATCAGTGAGCACAGGTACAGCGAAGCTTTCTTT. Its translation: CAISEHRYSEAFF.

The chain joins TRBV7-2 to TRBJ2-3; 11 bases line up with TRBD1. The CDR3 length is 19 residues. Unmatched junction bases numbered 10, after V lost 1 base and J lost 1 base. In germline, CDR1 is SGHTA, CDR2 FQGNSA. The CDR3 spells CASSLVPPGTGGGTDTQYF. The CDR3 DNA reads as TGTGCCAGCAGCTTAGTTCCTCCCGGGACAGGGGGGGGCACAGATACGCAGTATTTT.

This clonotype was seen at least ten times. The chain employs TRBV7-2 and TRBJ2-5, with TRBD2 as a possible D gene (6 bases). The CDR3 has 16 residues. V was trimmed by 2 bases and J by 5 bases, leaving 18 bases between them. CDR1 is SGHTA and CDR2 is FQGNSA in the germline V gene. The CDR3 nucleotides read TGTGCCAGCAGCTTATATTCCGGGGGTACGGGTGAGACCCAGTACTTC. Translation gives CASSLYSGGTGETQYF.

V is TRBV24-1 and J is TRBJ2-5, with TRBD2 identical over 8 bases. Germline V gene data show CDR1 as KGHDR and CDR2 as SFDVKD. The CDR3 extends over 16 amino acids. V shed 3 bases and J 1 base; nucleotides not matched to a gene: 6. The CDR3 is CATSDETSGFQETQYF. The DNA for the CDR3 is TGTGCCACCAGTGATGAAACTAGCGGCTTCCAAGAGACCCAGTACTTC.